The 9 T cell receptor beta chains below all came from one sample that was sequenced in a study of blood T cell repertoires in COVID-19. Clones were sequenced by immunoSEQ multiplex PCR, and TCRdb holds only the in-frame ones, with some missing. This sample has under 200,000 clones, with approximately 85% found just once. The sequencing sample was made of PBMCs or T cells enriched from blood (not recorded which). The origin of the receptors is a man in his forties with acute COVID-19.

V gene TRBV19 combines with J gene TRBJ2-5; D perhaps matches TRBD1 (5 bases). CDR1 LNHDA and CDR2 SQIVND come from the germline V gene (reference sequence). Trimming cost V 2 bases and J 6 bases, with 10 bases left between them. This CDR3 has 13 amino acids. The DNA for the CDR3 is TGTGCCAGTAGTATAACCCAGGGAAAGACCCAGTACTTC. Encoded protein: CASSITQGKTQYF.

The chain links TRBV28 to TRBJ2-7; 7 bases line up with TRBD1. Germline V gene sequence: CDR1 MDHEN, CDR2 SYDVKM. This CDR3 is 14 amino acids long. V was clipped by 2 bases and J by 5 bases; unmatched bases: 6. The CDR3 DNA reads as TGTGCCAGCAGTTTAGGACAGGATGACAACGAGCAGTACTTC. Translating gives CASSLGQDDNEQYF.

J is TRBJ1-4 and V is TRBV9; D unclear. V was cut by 3 bases and J by 2 bases, with 11 bases left in between. The CDR3 has 15 amino acids. Germline V lookup: CDR1 SGDLS, CDR2 YYNGEE. In DNA, the CDR3 is TGTGCCAGCAGCGCCCGGGAGGGTACTAATGAAAAACTGTTTTTT. This encodes CASSAREGTNEKLFF.

This clone was seen a handful of times. The chain has TRBV5-1 and TRBJ2-2, with D perhaps matching TRBD2 (6 bases). The CDR3 is made up of 15 amino acids. CDR1 and CDR2 (germline): SGHRS, YFSETQ. V was pared by 4 bases and J by 1 base, with 11 bases between. In nucleotides, the CDR3 is TGCGCCAGCAGCCGCGGGACCGAGAACACCGGGGAGCTGTTTTTT. This sequence encodes CASSRGTENTGELFF.

The J gene is TRBJ2-7, the V gene TRBV28; TRBD1 aligns across 8 bases. CDR1 and CDR2 (germline): MDHEN, SYDVKM. CDR3 length: 14 residues. The J segment lost 1 base and the V segment lost 9 bases, leaving 8 bases of the junction unmatched. The CDR3 protein is CASLSGTGSYEQYF. DNA for the CDR3: TGTGCCAGTCTCTCCGGGACAGGATCCTACGAGCAGTACTTC.

The V and J genes are TRBV27 and TRBJ2-7; D may be TRBD1 (6 bases). Germline loops: CDR1 MNHEY, CDR2 SMNVEV (reference sequence). This CDR3 spans 15 amino acids. Trimming pared 6 bases from V and 4 bases from J, leaving 19 bases between. The DNA of the CDR3 is TGTGCCAGCAGCCCTAGGTCAGGGGTTGAGTACGAGCAGTACTTC. Protein product: CASSPRSGVEYEQYF.

The chain is built from TRBV10-3 and TRBJ2-7, with 8 nucleotides matching TRBD2. CDR1 is ENHRY and CDR2 is SYGVKD in the germline V gene. J gave up 1 base and V 11 bases, and 7 bases lay outside the gene matches. This CDR3 is built from 13 residues. CDR3 sequence: CASSGSLSYEQYF. The CDR3 DNA reads as TGTGCCTCAAGCGGGAGTCTTTCCTACGAGCAGTACTTC.

The chain joins TRBV27 to TRBJ1-5; no clear D. V was pared by 5 bases and J by 4 bases, with 15 bases between. Per germline, CDR1 MNHEY and CDR2 SMNVEV (reference sequence). There are 15 residues in the CDR3. The CDR3 loop is CASSPTERWNQPQHF. CDR3 coding DNA: TGTGCCAGCAGTCCAACAGAAAGATGGAATCAGCCCCAGCATTTT.

The rearrangement links TRBV3-1 (or the pseudogene TRBV3-2) to TRBJ1-4; TRBD1 might be the D (6 bases). Between the trimmed V and J ends, which lost 4 bases and 5 bases, there was a span of 14 bases. CDR1 LGHDT and CDR2 YNNKEL come from the germline V gene (reference sequence). The CDR3 loop spans 15 amino acids. CDR3 in amino acids: CASSPRAGGNEKLFF. CDR3 in DNA: TGTGCCAGCAGCCCCCGGGCGGGGGGCAATGAAAAACTGTTTTTT.